Following are 30 T cell receptor beta chains from one sample sequenced in a study of CD8 T cells in ankylosing spondylitis. TCRdb reanalysed the 5' RACE reads using MiXCR and keeps one entry per CDR3 protein. The data show over 110,000 distinct CDR3 sequences, roughly 8% seen once. The source material was synovial fluid, either unsorted or a sorted T cell fraction (not recorded which). These receptors all come from a male donor with ankylosing spondylitis.

V and J are TRBV12-3 or TRBV12-4 and TRBJ2-2, with TRBD1 matching over 7 bases. The CDR3 consists of 13 residues. The trim removed 5 bases at V and 7 bases at J, leaving 4 bases unmatched. DNA of the CDR3: TGTGCCAGCAGTCGCGGACAGGTCGGGGAGCTGTTTTTT. It is translated as CASSRGQVGELFF.

CDR3 nucleotides: TGTGCCACAGGGACCACGGAGATACACAATGAGCAGTTCTTC. This gives the protein CATGTTEIHNEQFF. V gene TRBV24-1 combines with J gene TRBJ2-1; D may match TRBD1 or TRBD2 (5 bases each). Germline loops: CDR1 KGHDR, CDR2 SFDVKD. The CDR3 runs 14 residues. The V end was cut by 10 bases, the J end by 5 bases, with 17 bases between.

This rearrangement joins TRBV7-2 to TRBJ2-5, with TRBD1 matching over 8 bases. The CDR3 is 17 residues long. Trimming at V came to 1 base and at J to 5 bases, leaving 12 bases not matched to a gene. Germline assignment: CDR1 SGHTA and CDR2 FQGNSA. CDR3: CASSLGPFGQGAETQYF. The CDR3 DNA reads as TGTGCCAGCAGCTTAGGTCCGTTTGGACAGGGTGCGGAGACCCAGTACTTC. Using reference TRBV7-2 and TRBJ2-5 for the parts outside the CDR3, the full variable domain is GAGVSQSPSNKVTEKGKDVELRCDPISGHTALYWYRQSLGQGLEFLIYFQGNSAPDKSGLPSDRFSAERTGGSVSTLTIQRTQQEDSAVYLCASSLGPFGQGAETQYFGPGTRLLVL.

This clonotype was counted between two and nine times. The gene calls are TRBV6-5 and TRBJ1-2; 7 bases line up with TRBD1. V lost 9 bases, J lost 8 bases, and 9 bases stayed unmatched. The V gene's germline CDR1 is MNHEY and CDR2 SVGAGI. The CDR3 runs 12 residues. As DNA, the CDR3 is TGTGCCAGTCGGGGACAGCTCTACGGCTACACCTTC. Protein sequence: CASRGQLYGYTF.

The chain combines TRBV5-1 with TRBJ2-6; D possibly corresponds to TRBD1 (5 bases). Germline values: CDR1 SGHRS, CDR2 YFSETQ. The length of the CDR3 is 15 residues. V gave up 3 bases and J gave up 2 bases, with 9 bases separating them. CDR3: CASSSMTAGANVLTF. Written as DNA, the CDR3 is TGCGCCAGCAGCTCCATGACAGCTGGGGCCAACGTCCTGACTTTC.

This chain links TRBV14 with TRBJ2-1; D is perhaps TRBD2 (6 bases). Germline V gene lookup returns CDR1 SGHDN and CDR2 FVKESK. CDR3 length: 14 amino acids. The V and J ends lost 3 bases and 8 bases respectively, with 14 bases between them. The CDR3: CASSQRDRYHEQFF. CDR3 coding DNA: TGTGCCAGCAGCCAGCGGGACCGGTACCATGAGCAGTTCTTC.

This clonotype showed up many times. This rearrangement joins TRBV7-2 to TRBJ1-1, with D unresolved. The CDR3 is 13 amino acids. V lost 2 bases, J lost 0 bases, and 4 bases lay in between. Germline CDR1 reads SGHTA; CDR2 reads FQGNSA. CDR3 nucleotide sequence: TGTGCCAGCAGCTTAAACGTGAACACTGAAGCTTTCTTT. The encoded protein is CASSLNVNTEAFF.

This clonotype was detected many times. This chain uses TRBV7-8 with TRBJ2-7; TRBD1 matches at 10 bases. With 4 bases clipped from V and 6 bases from J, the junction kept 9 bases outside the gene matches. Germline-derived CDR1 and CDR2 are SGHVS and FQNEAQ. This CDR3 is 15 amino acids long. CDR3 DNA sequence: TGTGCCAGCAGCTCGCATCAGACAGGGGGCGGCGAGCAGTACTTC. Translated: CASSSHQTGGGEQYF. The whole variable domain, remainder taken from reference TRBV7-8 and TRBJ2-7, is GAGVSQSPRYKVAKRGQDVALRCDPISGHVSLFWYQQALGQGPEFLTYFQNEAQLDKSGLPSDRFFAERPEGSVSTLKIQRTQQEDSAVYLCASSSHQTGGGEQYFGPGTRLTVT.

This clonotype was recorded at least ten times. The chain carries TRBV6-6 and TRBJ1-5; D is undetermined. CDR3 length equals 13 residues. The V gene's germline CDR1 is MNHNY and CDR2 SVGAGI (reference sequence). Trimming removed 6 bases at V and 6 bases at J, with 12 bases between. The CDR3 DNA follows: TGTGCCAGCAGCTTCAGCCAAGGTCAGCCCCAGCATTTT. It specifies CASSFSQGQPQHF.

This clonotype was seen ten or more times. This chain joins TRBV27 and TRBJ1-5; maybe TRBD1 (5 bases). Per germline, CDR1 MNHEY and CDR2 SMNVEV (reference sequence). The germline V and J ends were trimmed by 2 bases and 3 bases, with 14 bases remaining between them. The CDR3 loop spans 16 amino acids. The CDR3 spells CASSLEGPLHNQPQHF. CDR3 nucleotides: TGTGCCAGCAGTTTAGAGGGACCCCTTCACAATCAGCCCCAGCATTTT.

This clonotype was seen ten or more times. This rearrangement joins TRBV20-1 to TRBJ1-2; D might be TRBD1 (6 bases). The CDR3 runs to 13 residues. CDR1 is DFQATT and CDR2 is SNEGSKA in the germline V gene (reference sequence). V was shortened by 5 bases and J by 2 bases, with 12 bases between the two germline ends. The CDR3 region is CSAFPQGNYGYTF. The CDR3 nucleotides are TGCAGTGCTTTCCCACAGGGAAACTATGGCTACACCTTC.

This clonotype was seen ten or more times. The rearrangement uses TRBV12-3 or TRBV12-4 and TRBJ1-5; perhaps TRBD1 as D (5 bases). The CDR3 has 16 amino acids. With 4 bases removed from V and 6 bases from J, the gap between germline ends came to 19 bases. The CDR3 DNA sequence: TGTGCCAGCAGTTCGAGACTCCAGGGTTTGGCTCAGCCCCAGCATTTT. Protein product: CASSSRLQGLAQPQHF.

Ten or more counts support this clonotype. The gene calls are TRBV7-9 and TRBJ2-7, with D tentatively TRBD1 (6 bases). V was pared by 5 bases and J by 4 bases, with 21 bases between. CDR3 length: 16 residues. CDR1 is SEHNR and CDR2 is FQNEAQ in the germline V gene (reference sequence). This chain's CDR3 is CASSHDRDTPSYEQYF. The CDR3 nucleotides read TGTGCCAGCAGCCATGACCGGGACACCCCCTCTTACGAGCAGTACTTC.

This clonotype was counted at least ten times. The chain couples TRBV24-1 to TRBJ2-2; D is perhaps TRBD1 or TRBD2 (6 bases each). This CDR3 has 14 amino acids. V was cut by 9 bases and J by 0 bases, with 10 bases left in between. Germline V gene sequence: CDR1 KGHDR, CDR2 SFDVKD. The CDR3 DNA reads as TGTGCCACCCGCGGGACAACGAACACCGGGGAGCTGTTTTTT. It yields the protein CATRGTTNTGELFF.

This clonotype was observed many times. This chain connects TRBV5-1 to TRBJ2-2, with TRBD1 matching 9 bases. In germline, CDR1 is SGHRS, CDR2 YFSETQ. J was trimmed by 5 bases and V by 1 base; bases with no gene match: 3. The CDR3 runs 15 residues. CDR3 DNA: TGCGCCAGCAGCTTGTGGGGACAGGGAACCGGGGAGCTGTTTTTT. It encodes CASSLWGQGTGELFF.

The chain combines TRBV6-1 with TRBJ2-3; 11 nucleotides match TRBD2. The CDR3 has 17 residues. The ends lost 1 base at V and 5 bases at J; junction bases unmatched: 8. CDR1 is MNHNS and CDR2 is SASEGT in the germline V gene. CDR3: CASSEGHGLAGGDTQYF. CDR3 coding DNA: TGTGCCAGCAGTGAAGGTCACGGACTAGCGGGCGGAGATACGCAGTATTTT.

This clonotype was detected only a few times. The chain carries TRBV4-3 and TRBJ2-6; D might be TRBD1 or TRBD2, each matching 6 bases. Germline-derived CDR1 and CDR2 are LGHNA and YSLEER. The CDR3 loop spans 17 amino acids. Trimming took off 3 bases at V and 1 base at J, with 13 bases between the two ends. The CDR3 sequence is CASSHLIGGSGANVLTF. The CDR3 bases are TGCGCCAGCAGCCATTTAATAGGGGGGTCTGGGGCCAACGTCCTGACTTTC.

The sample holds a few counts of this clonotype. This rearrangement joins TRBV10-1 to TRBJ2-3; TRBD2 aligns across 9 bases. The germline CDR1 and CDR2 sequences are WNHNN and SYGVQD (reference sequence). The CDR3 runs 19 residues. With 0 bases clipped from V and 3 bases from J, the junction kept 13 bases outside the gene matches. The CDR3 DNA reads TGCGCCAGCAGTGAGTCGTTGGTAGCGGGAGTGACGAGAACAGATACGCAGTATTTT. It codes for CASSESLVAGVTRTDTQYF.

There are many counts of this clonotype. The rearrangement joins TRBV7-9 to TRBJ1-1, with D unresolved. Trimming cost V 5 bases and J 4 bases, with 8 bases left between them. The CDR3 is 12 amino acids. The germline gives CDR1 SEHNR, CDR2 FQNEAQ (reference sequence). The CDR3 protein is CASSERGTEAFF. The CDR3 DNA reads TGTGCCAGCAGCGAGAGAGGCACTGAAGCTTTCTTT.

This clonotype was seen at least ten times. The J gene is TRBJ2-5, the V gene TRBV28; D is undetermined. The CDR3 has 13 amino acids. The germline V and J ends were trimmed by 1 base and 7 bases, with 10 bases remaining between them. The germline V gene has CDR1 MDHEN and CDR2 SYDVKM. The CDR3 nucleotides are TGTGCCAGCAGTTTATCGACTCCAGGGACCCAGTACTTC. Translated, it gives CASSLSTPGTQYF.

This clonotype has a handful of counts. The chain recombines TRBV18 with TRBJ2-5; 9 bases are shared with TRBD1. Trimming removed 3 bases from V and 3 bases from J; junction bases left unmatched: 2. The CDR3 extends over 14 amino acids. Germline CDR1 and CDR2: KGHSH and LQKENI. CDR3 DNA: TGTGCCAGCTCACCTCGGACAGGGGAAGAGACCCAGTACTTC. Translating it yields CASSPRTGEETQYF.

The rearrangement links TRBV7-9 to TRBJ2-3; D not resolved. This CDR3 contains 12 residues. Trimming cost V 7 bases and J 2 bases, with 7 bases left between them. Germline CDR1 and CDR2: SEHNR and FQNEAQ (reference sequence). As DNA, the CDR3 is TGTGCCAGCACCCTGGACACAGATACGCAGTATTTT. Translation gives CASTLDTDTQYF.

This clonotype was found many times. V usage is TRBV7-2 and J usage is TRBJ1-1; no clear D. The CDR3 spans 13 residues. In germline, CDR1 is SGHTA, CDR2 FQGNSA. Trimming removed 4 bases from V and 0 bases from J, with 6 bases in between. The CDR3 reads CASSSEMNTEAFF. CDR3 in DNA: TGTGCCAGCAGCTCCGAAATGAACACTGAAGCTTTCTTT. The whole variable domain, filled in from reference TRBV7-2 and TRBJ1-1, reads GAGVSQSPSNKVTEKGKDVELRCDPISGHTALYWYRQSLGQGLEFLIYFQGNSAPDKSGLPSDRFSAERTGGSVSTLTIQRTQQEDSAVYLCASSSEMNTEAFFGQGTRLTVV.

This clonotype has more than one count but fewer than ten. The chain is built from TRBV4-3 and TRBJ2-5; 10 bases agree with TRBD2. The junction had 4 bases not matched to a gene; V was cut back by 0 bases and J by 3 bases. This CDR3 comprises 16 residues. CDR1 and CDR2 (germline): LGHNA, YSLEER. The DNA for the CDR3 is TGCGCCAGCAGCCAAGAACTAGCGGGGAGTGAAGAGACCCAGTACTTC. Amino acids: CASSQELAGSEETQYF.

This clonotype was seen a few times. The chain uses TRBV3-1 and TRBJ1-2; TRBD1 might be the D (6 bases). The CDR3 consists of 13 residues. Germline loops: CDR1 LGHDT, CDR2 YNNKEL (reference sequence). V was clipped by 4 bases and J by 6 bases, with 12 bases between them. The CDR3 spells CASSREGGHGYTF. In DNA, the CDR3 is TGTGCCAGCAGCCGCGAGGGGGGGCATGGCTACACCTTC.

This clonotype was recorded at least ten times. The rearrangement uses TRBV7-2 and TRBJ2-7; D not certain. The length of the CDR3 is 12 residues. Germline CDR1 SGHTA, CDR2 FQGNSA. V lost 5 bases, J lost 0 bases, and 5 bases lay in between. CDR3 residues: CASSPYSYEQYF. CDR3 nucleotide sequence: TGTGCCAGCAGCCCCTACTCCTACGAGCAGTACTTC. The variable domain in full, completed from reference TRBV7-2 and TRBJ2-7, reads GAGVSQSPSNKVTEKGKDVELRCDPISGHTALYWYRQSLGQGLEFLIYFQGNSAPDKSGLPSDRFSAERTGGSVSTLTIQRTQQEDSAVYLCASSPYSYEQYFGPGTRLTVT.

This clonotype was counted between two and nine times. V and J are TRBV28 and TRBJ2-6; D is perhaps TRBD1 (5 bases). The CDR3 consists of 17 residues. V lost 4 bases to trimming and J lost 1 base, with 14 bases between them. Germline assignment: CDR1 MDHEN and CDR2 SYDVKM. The CDR3 reads CASSSYFRVSGANVLTF. The CDR3 DNA reads as TGTGCCAGCAGTTCCTATTTCAGGGTTTCTGGGGCCAACGTCCTGACTTTC. The entire variable domain, with the rest obtained from reference TRBV28 and TRBJ2-6, is as follows: DVKVTQSSRYLVKRTGEKVFLECVQDMDHENMFWYRQDPGLGLRLIYFSYDVKMKEKGDIPEGYSVSREKKERFSLILESASTNQTSMYLCASSSYFRVSGANVLTFGAGSRLTVL.

This clonotype was seen a handful of times. The V call is TRBV11-2, the J call TRBJ2-7; D might be TRBD2 (5 bases). V was shortened by 5 bases and J by 5 bases, with 16 bases between the two germline ends. Germline loops: CDR1 SGHAT, CDR2 FQNNGV. The CDR3 is made up of 14 amino acids. The CDR3 DNA is TGTGCCAGCAGCCGACGGGAAGAAGGAGACGAGCAGTACTTC. Translated: CASSRREEGDEQYF.

This clonotype showed up just a few times. The genes are TRBV6-1 and TRBJ1-5; a weak D match, TRBD1 (5 bases). V lost 7 bases and J lost 5, with 15 bases in between. The CDR3 runs 14 residues. The germline V gene encodes CDR1 MNHNS and CDR2 SASEGT. The CDR3 nucleotides are TGTGCCAGCACCGCTGACAGCTCCTATCAGCCCCAGCATTTT. Protein sequence: CASTADSSYQPQHF.

This clonotype was found a few times. The CDR3 protein is CASSRASYQETQYF. CDR3 coding DNA: TGTGCCAGCAGTCGGGCTTCGTACCAAGAGACCCAGTACTTC. V and J are TRBV6-1 and TRBJ2-5; D gene unclear. The CDR3 totals 14 residues. Deletions cut 5 bases from V and 0 bases from J, with 10 bases between. Germline V gene sequence: CDR1 MNHNS, CDR2 SASEGT.